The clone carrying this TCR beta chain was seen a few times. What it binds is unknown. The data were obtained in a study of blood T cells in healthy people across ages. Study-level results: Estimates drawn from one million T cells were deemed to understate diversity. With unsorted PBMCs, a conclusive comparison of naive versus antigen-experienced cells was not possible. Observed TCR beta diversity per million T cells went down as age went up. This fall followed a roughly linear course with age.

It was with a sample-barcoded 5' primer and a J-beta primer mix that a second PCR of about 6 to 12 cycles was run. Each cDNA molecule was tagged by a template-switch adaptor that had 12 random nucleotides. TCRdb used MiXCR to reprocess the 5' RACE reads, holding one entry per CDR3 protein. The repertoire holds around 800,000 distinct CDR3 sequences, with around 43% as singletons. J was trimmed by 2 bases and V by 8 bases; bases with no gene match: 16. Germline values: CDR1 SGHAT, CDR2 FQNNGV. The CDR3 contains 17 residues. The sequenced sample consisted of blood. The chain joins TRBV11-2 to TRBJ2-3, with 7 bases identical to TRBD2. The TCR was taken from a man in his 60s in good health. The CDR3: CASGLYPGTKTTDTQYF. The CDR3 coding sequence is TGTGCCAGCGGATTATACCCCGGGACTAAGACCACAGATACGCAGTATTTT. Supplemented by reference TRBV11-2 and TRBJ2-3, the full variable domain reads EAGVAQSPRYKIIEKRQSVAFWCNPISGHATLYWYQQILGQGPKLLIQFQNNGVVDDSQLPKDRFSAERLKGVDSTLKIQPAKLEDSAVYLCASGLYPGTKTTDTQYFGPGTRLTVL.